What follows are 6 T cell receptor beta chains derived from one specimen sequenced in a study of T cells after yellow fever vaccination (dated by TCRdb to 2018 to 2020). The receptor library was made with 5' RACE. Sequencing was carried out with an Illumina HiSeq 2500. TCRdb reprocessing: public reads trimmed at Q25 with fastp, clones called with MiXCR, in-frame beta chains kept. Rows are unified per CDR3 protein, each entry keeping the most common DNA and genes. The sample contains hundreds of thousands of distinct CDR3 sequences, around 17% of them found a single time. The ten most abundant clones make up roughly 17% of the sample. The treatment or condition label here, explained by the study, means: live attenuated yellow fever vaccine strain. Sample: PBMCs, taken around 5 days after the first yellow fever vaccination. The receptors originated from a man between 18 and 35 years old who received the YFV17D yellow fever vaccine.

This sequence joins TRBV10-3 and TRBJ2-5; D is uncertain. This CDR3 has 12 amino acids. Germline lookup yields CDR1 ENHRY and CDR2 SYGVKD. V was clipped by 8 bases and J by 1 base, with 8 bases between them. The CDR3: CAIGHSQETQYF. DNA of the CDR3: TGTGCCATCGGCCATTCCCAAGAGACCCAGTACTTC.

This clonotype was counted a few times. V is TRBV4-1 and J is TRBJ2-1; the D call may be TRBD1 or TRBD2 (5 bases each). The CDR3 runs to 13 residues. Germline V gives CDR1 MGHRA, CDR2 YSYEKL. V was cut by 3 bases and J by 5 bases, with 8 bases left in between. The CDR3 sequence: CASSQGTNNEQFF. The CDR3 DNA sequence: TGCGCCAGCAGCCAGGGGACGAACAATGAGCAGTTCTTC.

This clonotype came up a few times. This chain uses TRBV15 with TRBJ1-6, with a tentative D call TRBD1 (6 bases). The ends were cut back, 2 bases at V and 5 bases at J, with 7 bases in the middle. The CDR3 extends over 14 amino acids. Germline V gene lookup returns CDR1 LNHNV and CDR2 YYDKDF (reference sequence). CDR3 loop: CATSRRQDNSPLHF. CDR3 coding DNA: TGTGCCACCAGCAGAAGACAGGATAATTCACCCCTCCACTTT. Combining the CDR3 with reference TRBV15 and TRBJ1-6 gives the whole variable domain DAMVIQNPRYQVTQFGKPVTLSCSQTLNHNVMYWYQQKSSQAPKLLFHYYDKDFNNEADTPDNFQSRRPNTSFCFLDIRSPGLGDTAMYLCATSRRQDNSPLHFGNGTRLTVT.

This clonotype has a handful of counts. The chain has TRBV11-2 and TRBJ2-1; 8 bases are a match to TRBD2. CDR1 is SGHAT and CDR2 is FQNNGV in the germline V gene. V was clipped by 4 bases and J by 10 bases; unmatched bases: 9. This CDR3 region has 14 residues. The chain's CDR3 is CASSYLRGGGEQFF. CDR3 sequence (DNA): TGTGCCAGCAGCTACCTACGGGGGGGTGGAGAGCAGTTCTTC.

This clonotype was counted only a few times. The V gene is TRBV12-3 or TRBV12-4, the J gene TRBJ1-5; possible D gene TRBD1, 6 bases. Trimming removed 5 bases at V and 1 base at J, with 15 bases between. This CDR3 spans 16 amino acids. CDR3 bases: TGTGCCAGCAGTCCGCTGCGGGGGCGCAGCAATCAGCCCCAGCATTTT. The encoded protein is CASSPLRGRSNQPQHF.

This clonotype was counted between two and nine times. The rearrangement links TRBV7-2 to TRBJ1-5; 10 nucleotides line up with TRBD1. The CDR3 has 15 residues. The V and J ends lost 5 bases and 1 base, in that order; junction bases with no gene match: 2. Germline V lookup: CDR1 SGHTA, CDR2 FQGNSA. The CDR3 here is CASSTDRGSNQPQHF. For the CDR3, the DNA is TGTGCCAGCAGCACGGACAGGGGGAGCAATCAGCCCCAGCATTTT.